The 3 T cell receptor beta chains listed next were all sequenced from one sample in a study of blood T cell repertoires in COVID-19. TCRdb keeps only in-frame clones here, not all; method: immunoSEQ multiplex PCR. The data hold approximately 260,000 clones, with approximately 85% observed a single time. The specimen was peripheral blood. The receptors were gathered from a woman between 65 and 79 years old with acute or convalescent COVID-19.

The chain is built from TRBV20-1 and TRBJ2-7; no definite D call. The CDR3 length is 11 residues. V was pared by 0 bases and J by 8 bases, with 8 bases between. Germline V lookup: CDR1 DFQATT, CDR2 SNEGSKA (reference sequence). CDR3 sequence: CSARDGAKQYF. The CDR3 DNA follows: TGCAGTGCTAGAGATGGAGCCAAGCAGTACTTC.

The gene calls are TRBV10-3 and TRBJ2-1; D is possibly TRBD1 (6 bases). V gave up 6 bases and J gave up 7 bases, with 10 bases separating them. The CDR3 sequence is 12 residues long. Per the germline V gene, CDR1 is ENHRY and CDR2 is SYGVKD. The DNA for the CDR3 is TGTGCCATCAGCATCGACAGGAATGAGCAGTTCTTC. Translated: CAISIDRNEQFF.

This clone was seen a handful of times. The chain recombines TRBV2 with TRBJ1-2, with 9 bases fitting TRBD1. Germline assignment: CDR1 SNHLY and CDR2 FYNNEI. J lost 4 bases, V lost 5 bases, and 5 bases had no gene match. This CDR3 has 14 residues. The CDR3 DNA is TGTGCCAGCAGTACAGGGGGCAACGGCTATGGCTACACCTTC. This gives the protein CASSTGGNGYGYTF.